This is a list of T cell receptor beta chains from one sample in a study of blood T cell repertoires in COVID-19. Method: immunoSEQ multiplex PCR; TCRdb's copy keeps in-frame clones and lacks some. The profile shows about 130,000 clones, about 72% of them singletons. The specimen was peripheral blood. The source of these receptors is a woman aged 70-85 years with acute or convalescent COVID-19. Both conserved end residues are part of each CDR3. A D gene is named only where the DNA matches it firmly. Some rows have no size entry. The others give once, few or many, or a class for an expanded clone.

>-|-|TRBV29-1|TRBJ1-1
CSALDTLEQGAFF
TGCAGCGCCCTCGACACACTAGAACAGGGAGCTTTCTTT
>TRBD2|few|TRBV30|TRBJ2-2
CAWIREGRGGELFF
TGTGCCTGGATCCGGGAGGGCCGGGGCGGGGAGCTGTTTTTT
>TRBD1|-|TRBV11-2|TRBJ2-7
CASSSGTGGMYEQYF
TGTGCCAGCAGCTCTGGGACAGGGGGCATGTACGAGCAGTACTTC
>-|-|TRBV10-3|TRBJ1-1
CAISSDSNTEAFF
TGTGCCATCTCATCAGATTCGAACACTGAAGCTTTCTTT
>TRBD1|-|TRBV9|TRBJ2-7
CASSPTTGSYEQYF
TGTGCCAGCAGCCCGACGACAGGGAGCTACGAGCAGTACTTC
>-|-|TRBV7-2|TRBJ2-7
CASSSWDPAGEQYF
TGTGCCAGCAGCTCTTGGGACCCCGCGGGAGAGCAGTACTTC
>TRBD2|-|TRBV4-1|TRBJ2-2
CASSQENSGWGDTGELFF
TGCGCCAGCAGCCAAGAAAATAGCGGGTGGGGCGACACCGGGGAGCTGTTTTTT
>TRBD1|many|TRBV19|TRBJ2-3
CASSATQGASTDTQYF
TGTGCCAGTAGTGCAACACAGGGGGCTAGCACAGATACGCAGTATTTT
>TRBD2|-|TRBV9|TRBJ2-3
CASSPSTSGESDTQYF
TGTGCCAGCAGCCCTTCGACTAGCGGGGAATCAGATACGCAGTATTTT
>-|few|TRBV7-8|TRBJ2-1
CASSPGTGAFDEQFF
TGTGCCAGCAGCCCCGGGACTGGCGCATTCGATGAGCAGTTCTTC
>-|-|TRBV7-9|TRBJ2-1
CASKPRNEQFF
TGTGCCAGCAAGCCCCGGAATGAGCAGTTCTTC
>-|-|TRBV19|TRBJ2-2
CASSQQGFTGELFF
TGTGCCAGTAGTCAACAGGGTTTCACCGGGGAGCTGTTTTTT
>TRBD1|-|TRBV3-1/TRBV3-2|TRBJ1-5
CASSQGTGYSNQPQHF
TGTGCCAGCAGCCAAGGGACAGGGTATAGCAATCAGCCCCAGCATTTT
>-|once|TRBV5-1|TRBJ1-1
CASSLSGTEAFF
TGCGCCAGCAGCTTGTCGGGCACTGAAGCTTTCTTT
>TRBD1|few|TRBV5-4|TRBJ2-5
CASSLTGVETQYF
TGTGCCAGCAGCCTTACAGGGGTCGAGACCCAGTACTTC
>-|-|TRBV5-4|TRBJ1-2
CASSATETYGYTF
TGTGCCAGCAGCGCGACAGAAACCTATGGCTACACCTTC
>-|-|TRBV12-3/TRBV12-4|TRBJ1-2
CASSLGVDNGYTF
TGTGCCAGCAGTTTAGGAGTAGATAACGGCTACACCTTC
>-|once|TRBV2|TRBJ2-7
CASTPAYEQYF
TGTGCCAGCACCCCAGCCTACGAGCAGTACTTC
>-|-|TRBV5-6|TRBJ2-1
CASSLGTGSSYNEQFF
TGTGCCAGCAGCTTGGGTACAGGGAGCTCCTACAATGAGCAGTTCTTC
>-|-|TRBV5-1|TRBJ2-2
CASRGTRRETNTGELFF
TGCGCCAGCAGAGGGACACGGCGAGAGACGAACACCGGGGAGCTGTTTTTT
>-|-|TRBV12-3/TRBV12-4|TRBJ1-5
CATKDRGSQPQHF
TGTGCCACCAAAGATAGGGGCAGTCAGCCCCAGCATTTT
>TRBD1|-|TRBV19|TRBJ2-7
CASSILLGQGKYEQYF
TGTGCCAGTAGTATCCTATTGGGACAGGGGAAGTACGAGCAGTACTTC
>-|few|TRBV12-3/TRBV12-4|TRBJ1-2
CASSLAGSYGYTF
TGTGCCAGCAGTTTAGCTGGGAGTTATGGCTACACCTTC
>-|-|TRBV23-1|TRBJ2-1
CASSQSCAGYNEQFF
TGCGCCAGCAGTCAATCGTGCGCAGGGTACAATGAGCAGTTCTTC
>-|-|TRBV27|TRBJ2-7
CASRGIRTGTNYEQYF
TGTGCCAGCAGGGGCATCCGGACAGGGACTAACTACGAGCAGTACTTC
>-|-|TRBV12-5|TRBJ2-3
CASGLGTDLTDTQYF
TGTGCTAGTGGTTTGGGGACAGACCTTACAGATACGCAGTATTTT
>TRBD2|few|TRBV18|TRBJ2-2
CASSPPVSGKGGELFF
TGTGCCAGCTCACCACCGGTTAGCGGGAAAGGCGGGGAGCTGTTTTTT
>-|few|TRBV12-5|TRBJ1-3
CASVRTGLGNTIYF
TGTGCTAGTGTTCGCACAGGGCTGGGAAACACCATATATTTT
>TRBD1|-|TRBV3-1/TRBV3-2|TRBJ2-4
CASSQDGTGYAKNIQYF
TGTGCCAGCAGCCAAGATGGGACAGGGTACGCCAAAAACATTCAGTACTTC